This T cell receptor beta chain was identified during a study of blood T cell repertoires in COVID-19 (dated by TCRdb to the early 2020s). Notes on the research overall: Collaborator samples came from the United States, Italy and Spain and covered acute and convalescent phases of COVID-19. The prospective study material was composed of cDNA or gDNA derived from T cells, B-cell-depleted T cells, or PBMCs. The dataset comprised deeply sampled blood TCRbeta repertoires from subjects exposed to, actively infected with, or recovered from COVID-19. The repertoires were made available in a free public database intended to serve as a resource for research on the immune response to SARS-CoV-2. Samples came from the ongoing ImmuneRACE study (first 160 participants) plus 1,254 subjects from 6 global collaborators. The sample metadata nearly always contained a de-identified subject ID, COVID-19 status, age in years and sex. Where available, HLA class I and class II types were obtained from metadata supplied by the sample provider rather than from assay-based typing.

Inclusive of the bounding cysteine and phenylalanine, the CDR3 is 13 residues long. CDR3 DNA is the only sequence kept; it has 39 bases, read in frame from the first base. The V and J ends are trimmed by 3 bases and 4 bases, leaving 12 bases between them. The germline V gene (reference sequence) yields DFQATT for CDR1 and SNEGSKA for CDR2. The immunoSEQ Assay, a bias-controlled multiplex PCR, was used to amplify TCRbeta CDR3 regions from genomic DNA. The paper's data handling went like this. Nucleated cell counts per sample were estimated from amplification of reference gene primers within the assay. To quantify the absolute abundance of each unique TCRbeta CDR3 rearrangement, sequence reads were collapsed and filtered. For each sample, productive Simpson clonality was calculated as the square root of Simpson's diversity index across productive rearrangements. Held by TCRdb, this immuneACCESS table contains in-frame sequences only and omits some clones. Under half of the omission traces to an unresolved V gene where checked; the cause of the rest is unknown. V and J calls plus clone size are reproduced from that table; the DNA served to infer D and trimming. The sample table shows some 200,000 clones, and about nine tenths are seen once. Clones ranked in the top ten supply about 5% of the sample.

Whole blood was collected in K2EDTA tubes by collaborating institutions according to the institutions' own protocols. For TCRbeta analysis, collaborators shipped samples in one of three forms: frozen whole blood, isolated PBMCs, or DNA extracted from either of those sample types. General findings and caveats noted by the study authors: The amount of clinical and demographic metadata varied by source and participant and was provided uncurated.

This clone was counted a few times. The antigen this receptor binds is unknown. Per-base qualities were not stored, and no clone one base away is much larger. The sample taken for sequencing was peripheral blood. The receptor was derived from a woman aged 40-49 years with acute or convalescent COVID-19. Recombination linked TRBV20-1 to TRBJ1-2, and the D gene may be TRBD1, 6 bases matching. The sequenced DNA: TGCAGTGCTAGTTTGGGGGCGACCTATGGCTACACCTTC. Its protein is CSASLGATYGYTF.